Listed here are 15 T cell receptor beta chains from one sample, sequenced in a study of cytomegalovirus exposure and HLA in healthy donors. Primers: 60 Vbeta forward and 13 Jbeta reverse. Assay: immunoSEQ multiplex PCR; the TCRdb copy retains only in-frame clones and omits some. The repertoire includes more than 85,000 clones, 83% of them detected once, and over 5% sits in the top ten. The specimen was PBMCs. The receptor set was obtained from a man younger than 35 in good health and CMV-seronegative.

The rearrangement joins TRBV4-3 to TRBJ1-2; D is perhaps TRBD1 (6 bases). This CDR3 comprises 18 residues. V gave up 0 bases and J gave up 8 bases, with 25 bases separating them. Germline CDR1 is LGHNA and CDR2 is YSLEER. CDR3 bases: TGCGCCAGCAGCCAAGATCAAGGCGGGGGGGCAGGAGGCAGCGGCTACACCTTC. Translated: CASSQDQGGGAGGSGYTF.

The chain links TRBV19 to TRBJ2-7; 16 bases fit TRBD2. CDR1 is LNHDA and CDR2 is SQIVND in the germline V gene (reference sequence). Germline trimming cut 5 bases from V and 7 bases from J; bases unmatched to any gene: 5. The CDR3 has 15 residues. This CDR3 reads CASSSGLAGGREQYF. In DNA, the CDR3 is TGTGCCAGTAGTTCGGGACTAGCGGGAGGGAGGGAGCAGTACTTC. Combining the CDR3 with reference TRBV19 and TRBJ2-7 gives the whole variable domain DGGITQSPKYLFRKEGQNVTLSCEQNLNHDAMYWYRQDPGQGLRLIYYSQIVNDFQKGDIAEGYSVSREKKESFPLTVTSAQKNPTAFYLCASSSGLAGGREQYFGPGTRLTVT.

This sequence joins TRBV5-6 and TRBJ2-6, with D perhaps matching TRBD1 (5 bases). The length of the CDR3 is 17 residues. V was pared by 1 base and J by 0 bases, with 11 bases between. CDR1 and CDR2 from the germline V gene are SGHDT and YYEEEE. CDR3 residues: CASSLQGVLSGANVLTF. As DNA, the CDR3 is TGTGCCAGCAGCTTGCAAGGGGTCCTCTCTGGGGCCAACGTCCTGACTTTC.

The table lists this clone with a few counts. CDR3 nucleotides: TGTGCCAGCAGCTTGGCGGCTAGCGGGGTCTACGAGCAGTACTTC. It translates to CASSLAASGVYEQYF. The chain employs TRBV5-6 and TRBJ2-7; 9 bases are a match to TRBD2. Germline V gives CDR1 SGHDT, CDR2 YYEEEE. The V and J ends lost 0 bases and 3 bases, in that order; junction bases with no gene match: 4. This CDR3 contains 15 residues.

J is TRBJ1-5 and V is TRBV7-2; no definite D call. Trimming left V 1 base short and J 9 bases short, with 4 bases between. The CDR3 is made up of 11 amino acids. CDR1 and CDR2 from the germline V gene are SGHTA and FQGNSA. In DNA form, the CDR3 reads TGTGCCAGCAGCTTAGGGCTGCCCCAGCATTTT. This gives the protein CASSLGLPQHF.

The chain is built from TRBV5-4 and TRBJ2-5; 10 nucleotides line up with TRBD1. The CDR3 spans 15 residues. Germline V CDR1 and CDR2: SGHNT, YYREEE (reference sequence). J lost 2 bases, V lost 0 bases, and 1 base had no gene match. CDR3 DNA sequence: TGTGCCAGCAGCTTGGGGGACAGGGGTCAAGAGACCCAGTACTTC. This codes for CASSLGDRGQETQYF.

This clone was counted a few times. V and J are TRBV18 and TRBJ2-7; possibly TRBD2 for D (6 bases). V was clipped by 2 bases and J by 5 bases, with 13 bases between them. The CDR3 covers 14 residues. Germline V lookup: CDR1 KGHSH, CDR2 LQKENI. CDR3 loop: CASSPIGRTNEQYF. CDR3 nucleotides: TGTGCCAGCTCACCAATCGGGAGAACCAACGAGCAGTACTTC.

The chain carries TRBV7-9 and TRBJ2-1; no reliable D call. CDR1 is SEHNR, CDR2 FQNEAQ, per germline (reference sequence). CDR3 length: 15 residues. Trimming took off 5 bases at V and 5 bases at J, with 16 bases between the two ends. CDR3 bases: TGTGCCAGCAGCCCCGTGACCAGCGCGAACAATGAGCAGTTCTTC. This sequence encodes CASSPVTSANNEQFF.

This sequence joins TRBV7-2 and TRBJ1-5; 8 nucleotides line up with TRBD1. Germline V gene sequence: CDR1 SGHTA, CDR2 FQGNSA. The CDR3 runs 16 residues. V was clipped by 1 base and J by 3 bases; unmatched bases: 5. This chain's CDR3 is CASSLVNRGINQPQHF. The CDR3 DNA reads TGTGCCAGCAGCTTAGTCAACAGGGGGATCAATCAGCCCCAGCATTTT.

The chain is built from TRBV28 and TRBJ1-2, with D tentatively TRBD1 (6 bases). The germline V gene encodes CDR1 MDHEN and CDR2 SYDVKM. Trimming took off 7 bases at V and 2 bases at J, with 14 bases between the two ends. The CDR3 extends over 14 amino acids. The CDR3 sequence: CASTPGQLNYGYTF. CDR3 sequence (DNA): TGTGCCAGCACCCCGGGACAACTAAACTATGGCTACACCTTC.

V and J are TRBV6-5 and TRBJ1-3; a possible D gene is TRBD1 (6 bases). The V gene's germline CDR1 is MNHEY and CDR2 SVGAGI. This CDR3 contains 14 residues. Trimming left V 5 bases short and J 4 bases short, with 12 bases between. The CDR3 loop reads CASSETGQGNTIYF. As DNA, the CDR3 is TGTGCCAGCAGTGAAACCGGACAGGGAAACACCATATATTTT.

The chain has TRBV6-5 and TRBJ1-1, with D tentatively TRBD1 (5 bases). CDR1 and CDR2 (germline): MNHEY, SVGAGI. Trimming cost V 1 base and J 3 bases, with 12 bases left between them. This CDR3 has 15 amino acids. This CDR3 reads CASSYLAGGDTEAFF. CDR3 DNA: TGTGCCAGCAGTTACTTAGCCGGAGGGGACACTGAAGCTTTCTTT.

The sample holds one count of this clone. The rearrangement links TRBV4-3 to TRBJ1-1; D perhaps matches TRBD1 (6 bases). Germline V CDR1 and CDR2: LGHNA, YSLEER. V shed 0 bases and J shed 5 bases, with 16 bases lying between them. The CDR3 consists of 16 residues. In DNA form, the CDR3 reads TGCGCCAGCAGCCAAGATCGGGGCGGGGGCAGGACTGAAGCTTTCTTT. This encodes CASSQDRGGGRTEAFF.

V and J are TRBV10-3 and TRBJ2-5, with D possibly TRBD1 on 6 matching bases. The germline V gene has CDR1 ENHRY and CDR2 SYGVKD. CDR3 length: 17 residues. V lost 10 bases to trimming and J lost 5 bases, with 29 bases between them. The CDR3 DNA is TGTGCCACCGCCCTCTCGAGGGGGAGAGGTGGTGAGGAGACCCAGTACTTC. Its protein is CATALSRGRGGEETQYF.

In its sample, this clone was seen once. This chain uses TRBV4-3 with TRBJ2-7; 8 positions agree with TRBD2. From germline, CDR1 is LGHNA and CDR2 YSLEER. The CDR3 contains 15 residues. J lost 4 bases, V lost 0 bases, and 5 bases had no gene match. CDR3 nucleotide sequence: TGCGCCAGCAGCCAAGACGGCGGGAGGAGGTACGAGCAGTACTTC. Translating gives CASSQDGGRRYEQYF.